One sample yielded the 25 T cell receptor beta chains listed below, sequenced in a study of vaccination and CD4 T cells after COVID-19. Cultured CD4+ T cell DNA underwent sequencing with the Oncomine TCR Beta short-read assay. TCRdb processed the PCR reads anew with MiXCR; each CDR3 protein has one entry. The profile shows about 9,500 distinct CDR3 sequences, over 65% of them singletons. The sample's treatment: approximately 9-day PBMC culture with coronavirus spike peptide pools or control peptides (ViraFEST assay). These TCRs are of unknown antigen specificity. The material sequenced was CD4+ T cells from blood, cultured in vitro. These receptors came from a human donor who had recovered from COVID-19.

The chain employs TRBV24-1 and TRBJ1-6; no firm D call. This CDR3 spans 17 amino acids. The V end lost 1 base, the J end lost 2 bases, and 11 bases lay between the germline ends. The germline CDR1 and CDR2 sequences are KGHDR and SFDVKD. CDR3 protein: CATSDFEGSAYNSPLHF. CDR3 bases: TGTGCCACCAGTGATTTTGAGGGTAGTGCCTATAATTCACCCCTCCACTTT.

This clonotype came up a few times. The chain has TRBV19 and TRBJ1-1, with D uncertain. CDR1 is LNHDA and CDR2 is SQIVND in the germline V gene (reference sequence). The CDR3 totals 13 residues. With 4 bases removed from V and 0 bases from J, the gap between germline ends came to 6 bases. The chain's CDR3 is CASSNVMNTEAFF. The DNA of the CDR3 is TGTGCCAGTAGTAACGTCATGAACACTGAAGCTTTCTTT. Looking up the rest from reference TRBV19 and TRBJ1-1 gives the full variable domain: DGGITQSPKYLFRKEGQNVTLSCEQNLNHDAMYWYRQDPGQGLRLIYYSQIVNDFQKGDIAEGYSVSREKKESFPLTVTSAQKNPTAFYLCASSNVMNTEAFFGQGTRLTVV.

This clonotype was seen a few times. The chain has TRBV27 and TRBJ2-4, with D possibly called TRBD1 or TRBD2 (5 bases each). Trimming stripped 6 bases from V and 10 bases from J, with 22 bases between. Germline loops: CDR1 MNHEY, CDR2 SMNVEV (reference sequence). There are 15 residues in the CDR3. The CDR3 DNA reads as TGTGCCAGCAGCCGATTGGGACGTAGCGATGGGATTCAGTACTTC. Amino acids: CASSRLGRSDGIQYF.

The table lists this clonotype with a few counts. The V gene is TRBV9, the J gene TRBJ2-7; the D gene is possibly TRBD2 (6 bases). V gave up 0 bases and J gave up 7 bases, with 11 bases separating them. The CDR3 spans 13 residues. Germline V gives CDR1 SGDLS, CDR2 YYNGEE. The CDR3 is CASSVATGSEQYF. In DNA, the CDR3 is TGTGCCAGCAGCGTAGCTACCGGGAGTGAGCAGTACTTC.

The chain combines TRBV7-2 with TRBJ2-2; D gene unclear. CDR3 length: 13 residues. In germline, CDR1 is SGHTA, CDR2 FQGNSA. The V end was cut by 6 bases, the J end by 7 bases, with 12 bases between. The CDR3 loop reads CASSYSWRGELFF. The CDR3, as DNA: TGTGCCAGCAGTTATAGTTGGCGCGGGGAGCTGTTTTTT.

The CDR3 DNA reads TGTGCCACCAGTGGGCCGAACACCGGGGAGCTGTTTTTT. It codes for CATSGPNTGELFF. The rearrangement joins TRBV24-1 to TRBJ2-2; D ambiguous. The V end was cut by 5 bases, the J end by 0 bases, with 3 bases between. Germline CDR1 KGHDR, CDR2 SFDVKD. The CDR3 has 13 residues.

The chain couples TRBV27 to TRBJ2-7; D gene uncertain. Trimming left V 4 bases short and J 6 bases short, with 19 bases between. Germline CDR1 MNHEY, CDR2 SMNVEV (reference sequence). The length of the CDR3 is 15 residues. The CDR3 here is CASSSRANSISEQYF. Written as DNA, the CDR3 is TGTGCCAGCAGTTCTCGGGCTAATTCTATCTCCGAGCAGTACTTC.

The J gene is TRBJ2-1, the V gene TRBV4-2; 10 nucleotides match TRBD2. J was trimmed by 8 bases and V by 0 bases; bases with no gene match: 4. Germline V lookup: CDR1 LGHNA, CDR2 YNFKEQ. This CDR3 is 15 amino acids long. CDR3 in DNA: TGTGCCAGCAGCCAAGAGGAGCGGGGGGGCCATGAGCAGTTCTTC. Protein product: CASSQEERGGHEQFF.

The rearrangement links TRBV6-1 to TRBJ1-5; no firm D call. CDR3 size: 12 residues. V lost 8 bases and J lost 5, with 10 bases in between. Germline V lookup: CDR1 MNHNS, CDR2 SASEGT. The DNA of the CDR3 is TGTGCCAGCGGGGTGGGCGATCAGCCCCAGCATTTT. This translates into CASGVGDQPQHF.

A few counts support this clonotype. This CDR3 is CASSYLDGYGYTF. The CDR3 DNA is TGTGCCAGCAGTTACTTGGACGGGTATGGCTACACCTTC. The chain recombines TRBV6-5 with TRBJ1-2, with D hard to call. With 1 base removed from V and 5 bases from J, the gap between germline ends came to 8 bases. The V gene's germline CDR1 is MNHEY and CDR2 SVGAGI. The CDR3 is 13 amino acids.

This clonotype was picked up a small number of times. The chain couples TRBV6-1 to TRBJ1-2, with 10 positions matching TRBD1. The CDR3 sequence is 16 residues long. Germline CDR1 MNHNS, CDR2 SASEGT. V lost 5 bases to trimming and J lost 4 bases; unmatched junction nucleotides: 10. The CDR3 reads CASSPGQGPSGYGYTF. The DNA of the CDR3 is TGTGCCAGCAGTCCGGGACAGGGGCCCTCGGGCTATGGCTACACCTTC.

Written as DNA, the CDR3 is TGTGCCAGCACTTCGACAGGGATTGGAGAGACCCAGTACTTC. Its translation: CASTSTGIGETQYF. The gene calls are TRBV28 and TRBJ2-5; TRBD1 matches at 7 bases. Germline trimming cut 7 bases from V and 4 bases from J; bases unmatched to any gene: 9. Per germline, CDR1 MDHEN and CDR2 SYDVKM. The CDR3 runs to 14 residues.

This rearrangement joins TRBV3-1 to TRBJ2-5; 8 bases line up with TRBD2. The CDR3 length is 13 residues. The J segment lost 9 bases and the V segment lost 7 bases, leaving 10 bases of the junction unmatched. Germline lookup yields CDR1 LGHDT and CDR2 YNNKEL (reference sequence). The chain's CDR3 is CASTPGGARAQYF. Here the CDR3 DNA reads TGTGCCAGCACCCCCGGGGGGGCAAGGGCCCAGTACTTC.

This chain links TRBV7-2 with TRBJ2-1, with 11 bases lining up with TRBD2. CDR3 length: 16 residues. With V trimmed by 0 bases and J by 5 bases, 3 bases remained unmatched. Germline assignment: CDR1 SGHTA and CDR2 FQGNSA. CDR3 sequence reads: CASSLALAGGHNEQFF. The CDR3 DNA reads TGTGCCAGCAGCTTAGCGCTAGCGGGGGGACACAATGAGCAGTTCTTC. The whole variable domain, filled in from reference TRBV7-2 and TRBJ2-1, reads GAGVSQSPSNKVTEKGKDVELRCDPISGHTALYWYRQSLGQGLEFLIYFQGNSAPDKSGLPSDRFSAERTGGSVSTLTIQRTQQEDSAVYLCASSLALAGGHNEQFFGPGTRLTVL.

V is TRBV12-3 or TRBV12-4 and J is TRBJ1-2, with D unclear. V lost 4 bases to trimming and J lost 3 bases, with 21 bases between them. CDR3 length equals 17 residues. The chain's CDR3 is CASSSPARVGKDYGYTF. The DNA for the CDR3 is TGTGCCAGCAGTTCCCCCGCTCGCGTGGGAAAGGACTATGGCTACACCTTC.

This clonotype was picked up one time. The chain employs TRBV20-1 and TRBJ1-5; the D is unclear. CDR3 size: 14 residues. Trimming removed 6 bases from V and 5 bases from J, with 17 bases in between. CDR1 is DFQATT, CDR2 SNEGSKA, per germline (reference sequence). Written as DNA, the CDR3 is TGCAGTGCGTCGGGATCTGGCCCCCATCAGCCCCAGCATTTT. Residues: CSASGSGPHQPQHF.

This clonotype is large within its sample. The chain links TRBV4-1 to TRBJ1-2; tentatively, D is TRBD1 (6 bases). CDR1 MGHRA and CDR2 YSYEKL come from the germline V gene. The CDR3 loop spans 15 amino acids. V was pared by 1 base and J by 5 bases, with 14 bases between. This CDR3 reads CASSQVRGLSYGYTF. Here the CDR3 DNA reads TGCGCCAGCAGCCAAGTACGGGGGCTTAGTTATGGCTACACCTTC.

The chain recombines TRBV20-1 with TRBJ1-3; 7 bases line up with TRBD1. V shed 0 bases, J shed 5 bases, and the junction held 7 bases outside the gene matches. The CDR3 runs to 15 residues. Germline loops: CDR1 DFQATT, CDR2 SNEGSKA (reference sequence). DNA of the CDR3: TGCAGTGCTAGAGATCCGCGCAGGGGGAGAAACACCATATATTTT. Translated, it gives CSARDPRRGRNTIYF.

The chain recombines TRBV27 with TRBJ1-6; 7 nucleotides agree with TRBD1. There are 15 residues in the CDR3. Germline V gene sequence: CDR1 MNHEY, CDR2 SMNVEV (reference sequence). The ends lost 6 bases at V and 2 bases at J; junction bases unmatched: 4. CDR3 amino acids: CASRTGLTYNSPLHF. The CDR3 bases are TGTGCCAGCAGGACAGGGTTGACCTATAATTCACCCCTCCACTTT.

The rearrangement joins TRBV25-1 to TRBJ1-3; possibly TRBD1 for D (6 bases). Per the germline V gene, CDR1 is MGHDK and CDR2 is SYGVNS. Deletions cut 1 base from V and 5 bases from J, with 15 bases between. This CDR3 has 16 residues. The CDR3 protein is CASSESGTPRRNTIYF. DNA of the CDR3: TGTGCCAGCAGTGAATCCGGGACACCGAGGAGAAACACCATATATTTT.

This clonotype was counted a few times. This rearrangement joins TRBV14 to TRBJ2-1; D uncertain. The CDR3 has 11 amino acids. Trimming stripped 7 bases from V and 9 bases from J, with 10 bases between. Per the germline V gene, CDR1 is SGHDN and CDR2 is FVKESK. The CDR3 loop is CASNSGREQFF. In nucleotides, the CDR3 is TGTGCCAGCAACTCAGGTCGTGAGCAGTTCTTC.

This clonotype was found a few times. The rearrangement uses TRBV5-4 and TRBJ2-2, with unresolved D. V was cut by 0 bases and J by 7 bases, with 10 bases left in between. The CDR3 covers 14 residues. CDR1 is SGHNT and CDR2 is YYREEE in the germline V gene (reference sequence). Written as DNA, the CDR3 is TGTGCCAGCAGCTTGGAGATTGCGAGCGGGGAGCTGTTTTTT. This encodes CASSLEIASGELFF.

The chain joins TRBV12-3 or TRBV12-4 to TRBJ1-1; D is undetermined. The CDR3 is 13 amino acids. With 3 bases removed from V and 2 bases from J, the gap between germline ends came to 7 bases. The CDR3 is CASSFQDNTEAFF. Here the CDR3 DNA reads TGTGCCAGCAGTTTCCAGGATAACACTGAAGCTTTCTTT.

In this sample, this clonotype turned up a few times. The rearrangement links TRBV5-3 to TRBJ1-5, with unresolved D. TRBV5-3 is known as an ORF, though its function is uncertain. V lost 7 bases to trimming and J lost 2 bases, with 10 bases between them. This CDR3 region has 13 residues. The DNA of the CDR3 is TGTGCCAGACATAGGCGAGGCAATCAGCCCCAGCATTTT. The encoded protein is CARHRRGNQPQHF.

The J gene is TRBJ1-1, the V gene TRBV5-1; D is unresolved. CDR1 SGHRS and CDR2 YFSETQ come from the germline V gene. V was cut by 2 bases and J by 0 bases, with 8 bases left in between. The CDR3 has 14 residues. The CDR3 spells CASSFTELNTEAFF. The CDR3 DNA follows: TGCGCCAGCAGCTTCACAGAGTTGAACACTGAAGCTTTCTTT.